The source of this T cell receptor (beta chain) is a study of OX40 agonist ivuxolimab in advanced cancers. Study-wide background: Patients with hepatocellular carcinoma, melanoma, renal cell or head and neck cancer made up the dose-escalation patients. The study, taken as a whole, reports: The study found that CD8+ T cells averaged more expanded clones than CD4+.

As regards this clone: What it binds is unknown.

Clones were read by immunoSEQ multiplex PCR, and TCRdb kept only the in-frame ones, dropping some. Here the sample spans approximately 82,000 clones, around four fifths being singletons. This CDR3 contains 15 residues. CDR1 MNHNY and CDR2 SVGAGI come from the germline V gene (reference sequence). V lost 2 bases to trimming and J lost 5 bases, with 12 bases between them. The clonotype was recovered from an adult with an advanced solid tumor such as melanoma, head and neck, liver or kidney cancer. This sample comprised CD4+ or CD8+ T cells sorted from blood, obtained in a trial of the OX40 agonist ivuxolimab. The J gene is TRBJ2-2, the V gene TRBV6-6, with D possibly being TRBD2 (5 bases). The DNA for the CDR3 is TGTGCCAGCAGTTACCCCGAGAGGGAAACCGGGGAGCTGTTTTTT. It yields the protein CASSYPERETGELFF.